Listed below are T cell receptor beta chains from one sample, sequenced in a study of identical twins. TCRdb redid the calling of the 5' RACE reads with MiXCR, one entry per CDR3 protein. The repertoire holds about 570,000 distinct CDR3 sequences, with around a tenth as singletons. These data were likewise used in another study, on yellow fever vaccine responses in identical twins.

Sequenced sample: PBMCs. These receptors came from a woman under 30 in good health. Both conserved end residues are part of each CDR3. Each record gives: J gene, clone size, D gene, V gene, CDR3 DNA, CDR3 protein. The D gene is left open where the match is weak. Some rows mark clone size as missing; the rest say once, few, many or name a class of expanded clone.

J gene: TRBJ2-7; clone size: many; D gene: .; V gene: TRBV11-2; CDR3 DNA: TGTGCCAGCAGCTTAGCCTGGGGTCAAAGCTACGAGCAGTACTTC; CDR3 protein: CASSLAWGQSYEQYF
J gene: TRBJ2-5; clone size: .; D gene: .; V gene: TRBV27; CDR3 DNA: TGTGCCAGCAGTTCCCGGGGATTGCCCCAAGAGACCCAGTACTTC; CDR3 protein: CASSSRGLPQETQYF
J gene: TRBJ2-7; clone size: .; D gene: TRBD2; V gene: TRBV20-1; CDR3 DNA: TGCAGTGCTAGAGGTTCGACTAGCGGCTCACGCTACGAGCAGTACTTC; CDR3 protein: CSARGSTSGSRYEQYF
J gene: TRBJ2-3; clone size: .; D gene: TRBD1; V gene: TRBV29-1; CDR3 DNA: TGCAGCGTTGAGTACAGGGGGCCGGCAGATACGCAGTATTTT; CDR3 protein: CSVEYRGPADTQYF
J gene: TRBJ2-6; clone size: few; D gene: .; V gene: TRBV7-2; CDR3 DNA: TGTGCCAGCAGCTACCGAAGCTCTGGGGCCAACGTCCTGACTTTC; CDR3 protein: CASSYRSSGANVLTF
J gene: TRBJ2-2; clone size: .; D gene: TRBD2; V gene: TRBV6-5; CDR3 DNA: TGTGCCAGCAGTTACGGGCTAGCGGGAGGGACCGGGGAGCTGTTTTTT; CDR3 protein: CASSYGLAGGTGELFF
J gene: TRBJ2-1; clone size: few; D gene: TRBD1; V gene: TRBV19; CDR3 DNA: TGTGCCAGTGGGCCGGACAGGGGGCAATCCTACAATGAGCAGTTCTTC; CDR3 protein: CASGPDRGQSYNEQFF
J gene: TRBJ1-1; clone size: many; D gene: .; V gene: TRBV7-8; CDR3 DNA: TGTGCCAGCAGTTTAAAGAACACTGAAGCTTTCTTT; CDR3 protein: CASSLKNTEAFF
J gene: TRBJ2-2; clone size: many; D gene: .; V gene: TRBV27; CDR3 DNA: TGTGCCACCTGGGGACGTTCCGGGGAGCTGTTTTTT; CDR3 protein: CATWGRSGELFF
J gene: TRBJ2-2; clone size: few; D gene: .; V gene: TRBV29-1; CDR3 DNA: TGCAGCGCGCTAGGGGCGGCGGCCGGGGAGCTGTTTTTT; CDR3 protein: CSALGAAAGELFF
J gene: TRBJ1-1; clone size: many; D gene: .; V gene: TRBV5-1; CDR3 DNA: TGCGCCACTCCGTCCAATATGTCCTATCGGGACAACGAAGCTTTCTTT; CDR3 protein: CATPSNMSYRDNEAFF
J gene: TRBJ2-7; clone size: many; D gene: .; V gene: TRBV12-3/TRBV12-4; CDR3 DNA: TGTGCCAGCAGCCGTCTAGCGTTCTCCTACGAGCAGTACTTC; CDR3 protein: CASSRLAFSYEQYF
J gene: TRBJ2-1; clone size: many; D gene: TRBD2; V gene: TRBV6-2/TRBV6-3; CDR3 DNA: TGTGCCAGCACCAAACTAGCGGGAATCATCGATGAGCAGTTCTTC; CDR3 protein: CASTKLAGIIDEQFF
J gene: TRBJ2-6; clone size: .; D gene: TRBD2; V gene: TRBV12-3/TRBV12-4; CDR3 DNA: TGTGCCAGCAGTTTCGGGGGGATTGGGGCCAACGTCCTGACTTTC; CDR3 protein: CASSFGGIGANVLTF
J gene: TRBJ2-5; clone size: .; D gene: .; V gene: TRBV19; CDR3 DNA: TGTGCCAGTAGTCCCGCCAGCGGAGGGACCCAGTACTTC; CDR3 protein: CASSPASGGTQYF
J gene: TRBJ1-2; clone size: few; D gene: .; V gene: TRBV5-1; CDR3 DNA: TGCGCCAGCAGCGGGGACAATAACTATGGCTACACCTTC; CDR3 protein: CASSGDNNYGYTF
J gene: TRBJ2-7; clone size: few; D gene: TRBD2; V gene: TRBV7-9; CDR3 DNA: TGTGCCAGCAGCCCAATGGGACTAGCGGGGGGGCCCCACGAGCAGTACTTC; CDR3 protein: CASSPMGLAGGPHEQYF